These T cell receptor beta chains were read from a single sample in a study of OX40 agonist ivuxolimab in advanced cancers. Here immunoSEQ multiplex PCR was the method, and the copy in TCRdb shows in-frame clones only, minus some. The table lists under 50,000 clones, approximately 84% of them singletons, with approximately 0.39% in the top ten. The sequencing used CD4+ or CD8+ T cells sorted from blood, collected in a trial of the OX40 agonist ivuxolimab. The receptors shown here come from an adult with an advanced solid tumor such as melanoma, head and neck, liver or kidney cancer. The CDR3 runs from the conserved cysteine through the conserved F or W. The D gene is left open where the match is weak. Not every row has a clone size; where given, it reads once, few, many or a size class.

>-|TRBV19|-|TRBJ2-2
TGTGCCAGTTGTCGGGAGAGGAACACCGGGGAGCTGTTTTTT
CASCRERNTGELFF
>-|TRBV5-6|-|TRBJ2-3
TGTGCCAGCAGCCTCCGGTGGGACCCTACAGATACGCAGTATTTT
CASSLRWDPTDTQYF
>-|TRBV28|-|TRBJ2-5
TGTGCCAGCAGTTCCCCTTACAGGGCCGGGGGAGAGACCCAGTACTTC
CASSSPYRAGGETQYF
>-|TRBV14|-|TRBJ1-2
TGTGCCAGCAGCCCCCAGACGGGCTATGGCTACACCTTC
CASSPQTGYGYTF
>-|TRBV5-1|TRBD2|TRBJ2-3
TGCGCCAGCAGCTTCACCTACACTAGCGGGGGCACAGATACGCAGTATTTT
CASSFTYTSGGTDTQYF
>-|TRBV15|-|TRBJ2-4
TGTGCCACCAACACAGGAGTCACGGCCAAAAACATTCAGTACTTC
CATNTGVTAKNIQYF
>-|TRBV7-7|TRBD1|TRBJ2-5
TGTGCCAGCAGCTTCGGACAGGTGCAAGAGACCCAGTACTTC
CASSFGQVQETQYF
>-|TRBV2|TRBD1|TRBJ1-2
TGTGCCAGCACCCGGAGGACAGGGGGTGCCTATGGCTACACCTTC
CASTRRTGGAYGYTF
>-|TRBV11-2|-|TRBJ1-2
TGTGCCAGCAGCTCCCTGAGGGGTGGCTACACCTTC
CASSSLRGGYTF
>-|TRBV28|-|TRBJ1-5
TGTGCCAGCAGTCTACAGGGAGTGCGCAATCAGCCCCAGCATTTT
CASSLQGVRNQPQHF
>-|TRBV10-3|-|TRBJ2-7
TGTGCCATCAGTGGATACATACAAGGGAAGAATCACTACGAGCAGTACTTC
CAISGYIQGKNHYEQYF
>-|TRBV7-2|-|TRBJ2-1
TGTGCCAGCAGCCGAAGGGGGGCAGCAGCCACCTACAATGAGCAGTTCTTC
CASSRRGAAATYNEQFF
>once|TRBV18|-|TRBJ2-5
TGTGCCAGCTCACCTCCCCAAGGGTCGCATGTTGAGACCCAGTACTTC
CASSPPQGSHVETQYF
>-|TRBV25-1|TRBD1|TRBJ2-5
TGTGCCAGCAGTGATCCTACAGGGGTCCAAGAGACCCAGTACTTC
CASSDPTGVQETQYF
>once|TRBV7-2|-|TRBJ1-4
TGTGCCAGCAGCTTAGTCACTGCGGGTAATGGAAAACTGTTTTTT
CASSLVTAGNGKLFF